This TCR beta chain came from a study of blood T cell repertoires in COVID-19. Study summary: COVID-19 samples, acute and convalescent, were from the United States, Italy and Spain. Sources were T cells, B-cell-depleted T cells, or PBMCs; the material itself was cDNA or gDNA.

The CDR3 extends over 13 amino acids. V shed 2 bases and J shed 8 bases, with 12 bases lying between them. Germline lookup yields CDR1 GTSNPN and CDR2 SVGIG (reference sequence). In the original processing: Reference gene primer amplification gave estimated nucleated cell counts. The data were produced by immunoSEQ multiplex PCR, yet TCRdb's version contains in-frame clones alone and is incomplete. From that table come the V and J calls and clone size; the DNA was used to work out D and trimming. The table has 180,000 or so clones, roughly 89% seen once. This TCR derives from a man aged 40-49 years with acute or convalescent COVID-19. Sequenced material: peripheral blood. The V and J genes are TRBV30 and TRBJ1-4; D gene ambiguous. Here the CDR3 reads CAWSLRAKEKLFF. CDR3 DNA sequence: TGTGCCTGGAGTCTGAGGGCAAAGGAAAAACTGTTTTTT.